This TCR beta chain was captured by sequencing in a study of T-cell memory formation after mild COVID-19. Broader study findings: Mostly located in CM and EM were contracting CD4+ clones, with contracting CD8+ clones located in EMRA. Pre-infection memory already had some responding clones, implying cross-reactive memory joined.

This clonotype was seen only a few times. The antigen is not known. CDR1 SEHNR and CDR2 FQNEAQ come from the germline V gene (reference sequence). The CDR3 runs 13 residues. Trimming left V 5 bases short and J 6 bases short, with 11 bases between. TCRdb itself ran the 5' RACE reads through MiXCR, one entry per CDR3 protein. The sample records around 140,000 distinct CDR3 sequences, 20% to 25% being singletons. Source material: PBMCs or a T cell subset sorted from them (not recorded which). The V gene is TRBV7-9, the J gene TRBJ2-1; D gene unclear. The origin of this receptor is an adult woman who had mild COVID-19 (a few samples of this study predate the infection). Cell type and time point are not known. This chain's CDR3 is CASSTFSLNEQFF. DNA for the CDR3: TGTGCCAGCAGCACGTTCTCGCTCAATGAGCAGTTCTTC.